The rows below give T cell receptor beta chains drawn from one sample of a study of T cells after yellow fever vaccination. TCRdb ran MiXCR on the 5' RACE reads and lists one entry per CDR3 protein. The table shows hundreds of thousands of distinct CDR3 sequences, with 9% to 15% occurring only once. Here the sequenced sample was PBMCs, taken on the day of the yellow fever booster vaccination. These receptors all stem from a man aged 25 to 45 who received the YFV17D yellow fever vaccine. The CDR3 runs from the conserved cysteine through the conserved F or W. A D gene is named only where the DNA matches it firmly. Only some rows state a clone size, as once, few, many or a class for expanded clones.

>.|TRBJ2-1|TRBV7-2|many
TGTGCCAGCAGCTTAGACGGGAGCCATGAGCAGTTCTTC
CASSLDGSHEQFF
>.|TRBJ2-1|TRBV7-9|.
TGTGCCAGCAGCCATATGGATGAGCAGTTCTTC
CASSHMDEQFF
>.|TRBJ2-2|TRBV20-1|.
TGCAGTGCTAAAAGAACGGGAGCCCCCTCGGGGGAGCTGTTTTTT
CSAKRTGAPSGELFF
>.|TRBJ2-7|TRBV20-1|.
TGCAGTGCCCCCGCCACAGGAAAACAGTACTTC
CSAPATGKQYF
>.|TRBJ2-2|TRBV6-1|.
TGTGCCAGTACAACAGACTCAGGGGGGCGCACCGGGGAGCTGTTTTTT
CASTTDSGGRTGELFF
>.|TRBJ1-5|TRBV20-1|.
TGCAGTGCTAGAGATCCGGGGAGAGGTCAGCCCCAGCATTTT
CSARDPGRGQPQHF
>.|TRBJ2-7|TRBV11-2|many
TGTGCCAGCAGCTTAGGCCGGACAGTCTCCTACGAGCAGTACTTC
CASSLGRTVSYEQYF
>TRBD1|TRBJ2-7|TRBV6-1|few
TGTGCCAGCCGCTCAATGGAGGGGGCCACAGGGGGTTACGAGCAGTACTTC
CASRSMEGATGGYEQYF
>.|TRBJ2-1|TRBV6-1|few
TGTGCCAGCGCAAGGACCTTGAGCAATGAGCAGTTCTTC
CASARTLSNEQFF
>TRBD1|TRBJ2-1|TRBV4-1|many
TGCGCCAGCAGCCAAGATCACCGGACAGGGGGCGGCAATGAGCAGTTCTTC
CASSQDHRTGGGNEQFF
>TRBD2|TRBJ2-4|TRBV4-3|many
TGCGCCAGCAGCTTTGGACTAGCGGGAGCTGGAAACATTCAGTACTTC
CASSFGLAGAGNIQYF
>TRBD2|TRBJ2-7|TRBV5-1|few
TGCGCCAGCAGCCCACAGACTAGCGACTACGAGCAGTACTTC
CASSPQTSDYEQYF
>TRBD1|TRBJ2-7|TRBV7-3|.
TGTGCCAGCAGAACTACGCTTGGGGCCGGACAGGGTTCCTACGAGCAGTACTTC
CASRTTLGAGQGSYEQYF
>.|TRBJ1-6|TRBV5-5|.
TGTGCCAGCAGCGCCTTGGGGGGGCTCGGTTCACCCCTCCACTTT
CASSALGGLGSPLHF
>TRBD2|TRBJ2-5|TRBV5-5|few
TGTGCCAGCAGCTTGGGTCTGGAACCGGGGGGATCAGGGGAGACCCAGTACTTC
CASSLGLEPGGSGETQYF
>.|TRBJ2-7|TRBV9|few
TGTGCCAGCAGCGTCGGGGAAGGAACAGGACGCTTTTTGACCTACGAGCAGTACTTC
CASSVGEGTGRFLTYEQYF
>.|TRBJ2-6|TRBV7-6|many
TGTGCCAGCAGCTTAGACAACTCTGGGGCCAACGTCCTGACTTTC
CASSLDNSGANVLTF
>.|TRBJ2-7|TRBV3-1|.
TGTGCCAGCAGCCAAGAAACCGCTCGCTACGAGCAGTACTTC
CASSQETARYEQYF
>TRBD1|TRBJ2-1|TRBV5-4|.
TGTGCCAGCAGCGCGGCTCCCGGGACAGGGAACACCTACAATGAGCAGTTCTTC
CASSAAPGTGNTYNEQFF
>.|TRBJ1-2|TRBV6-2/TRBV6-3|.
TGTGCCAGCAGTGCCGTAGGACAGAGCCTCTTGACCTTC
CASSAVGQSLLTF
>.|TRBJ2-3|TRBV20-1|.
TGCAGTGCTAGAGCGGGCGGGACGATCACAGATACGCAGTATTTT
CSARAGGTITDTQYF
>.|TRBJ2-7|TRBV28|many
TGTGCCAGCAAGGCCTGGAACTACGAGCAGTACTTC
CASKAWNYEQYF
>TRBD2|TRBJ2-1|TRBV4-3|.
TGCGCCAGCAGCGCGCGACTAGCGGGAGTTCCCATTGAGCAGTTCTTC
CASSARLAGVPIEQFF
>TRBD2|TRBJ2-3|TRBV7-2|few
TGTGCCAGCAGTCCTGGGACTAGCGGGAATGCAGATACGCAGTATTTT
CASSPGTSGNADTQYF
>.|TRBJ2-1|TRBV25-1|.
TGTGCCAGCAGTGAACTTTCTGGCATGGGGCAGTTCTTC
CASSELSGMGQFF
>.|TRBJ2-5|TRBV10-3|.
TGTGCCACCGGGAGATTCCAAGAGACCCAGTACTTC
CATGRFQETQYF
>.|TRBJ1-1|TRBV30|.
TGTGCCTGGAGTGTACAGGTAATACAGATGAACACTGAAGCTTTCTTT
CAWSVQVIQMNTEAFF
>.|TRBJ2-4|TRBV20-1|few
TGCAGTGCTAGAGATCAAGGCGCCCCAGCCAAAAACATTCAGTACTTC
CSARDQGAPAKNIQYF
>TRBD1|TRBJ2-3|TRBV15|.
TGTGCCACCAGCAGAGAACCCCAGGGGGCAGATACGCAGTATTTT
CATSREPQGADTQYF
>.|TRBJ2-1|TRBV19|.
TGTGCCAGTAGTATAAACGCGGGAAGCTCCTACAATGAGCAGTTCTTC
CASSINAGSSYNEQFF
>.|TRBJ2-5|TRBV5-1|.
TGCGCCAGCAGCTCCACACCCGGCGGGGAGACCCAGTACTTC
CASSSTPGGETQYF
>TRBD2|TRBJ2-1|TRBV7-2|few
TGTGCCAGCAGCTTACCTAGCGGGAGGGCGCAGTTCTTC
CASSLPSGRAQFF